These T cell receptor beta chains were read from a single sample in a study of CD8+ T cells in alopecia areata. Measured with immunoSEQ multiplex PCR; TCRdb has only the in-frame clones, and not every one. The sample lists 150,000 or so clones; around 47% were seen once. Sequenced material: CD4+ T cells sorted from blood. The receptor source for this set is a human donor with alopecia areata. Both conserved end residues are part of each CDR3. The D gene is left open where the match is weak. Part of the rows lack a size; the others show once, few, many or a class for expanded clones.

V gene	clone size	D gene	J gene	CDR3 DNA	CDR3 protein
TRBV4-1	few	.	TRBJ2-1	TGCGCCAGCAGCCAAGAACGGACTTCAAATGAGCAGTTCTTC	CASSQERTSNEQFF
TRBV30	few	.	TRBJ1-1	TGTGCCTGGAGTGGCACAGGGAGGGCCACTGAAGCTTTCTTT	CAWSGTGRATEAFF
TRBV2	.	.	TRBJ2-1	TGTGCCAGCAGTGGGACAGACAATGAGCAGTTCTTC	CASSGTDNEQFF
TRBV11-3	.	.	TRBJ1-1	TGTGCCAGCAGCCTCGACCAGGTCACTGAAGCTTTCTTT	CASSLDQVTEAFF
TRBV10-3	.	.	TRBJ2-3	TGTGCCATCGCCACGCCAGGTGGCCGACGGGAGAAAGATACGCAGTATTTT	CAIATPGGRREKDTQYF
TRBV11-2	.	.	TRBJ2-7	TGTGCCAGCAGCCGAATAGACGGGATCCACTACGAGCAGTACTTC	CASSRIDGIHYEQYF
TRBV5-1	once	.	TRBJ2-5	TGCGCCAGCAGCTTGGCTGAGAAAGAGACCCAGTACTTC	CASSLAEKETQYF
TRBV20-1	few	.	TRBJ2-7	TGCAGTGCTAGTCTAGCCGGCGAGCAGTACTTC	CSASLAGEQYF
TRBV5-1	.	.	TRBJ2-3	TGCGCCAGCAGCTTGGCGTCGGCCACAGATACGCAGTATTTT	CASSLASATDTQYF
TRBV5-1	.	TRBD2	TRBJ2-6	TGCGCCAGCAGCTTGGTCGGGACTAGCGGGACGAGCTCTGGGGCCAACGTCCTGACTTTC	CASSLVGTSGTSSGANVLTF
TRBV28	.	.	TRBJ1-5	TGTGCCAGCGCCTATGCTACAGGGTTTGGCAATCAGCCCCAGCATTTT	CASAYATGFGNQPQHF
TRBV19	few	.	TRBJ2-1	TGTGCCAGTACCGCTACCTACAATGAGCAGTTCTTC	CASTATYNEQFF
TRBV23-1	few	TRBD1	TRBJ1-1	TGCGCCAGCAGTCACAGGACAGGTGGGTTCGGGGGCGCTGAAGCTTTCTTT	CASSHRTGGFGGAEAFF
TRBV5-1	.	.	TRBJ2-1	TGCGCCAGCAGCTTGGTGGTAGTTGGACAGAATGAGCAGTTCTTC	CASSLVVVGQNEQFF
TRBV7-8	.	.	TRBJ2-1	TGTGCCAGCAGCTTAGCGGGAGGTTACTACAATGAGCAGTTCTTC	CASSLAGGYYNEQFF
TRBV5-1	.	TRBD2	TRBJ2-7	TGCGCCAGCCGGTTAGCGGGCCCCTACGAGCAGTACTTC	CASRLAGPYEQYF
TRBV5-1	.	.	TRBJ2-3	TGCGCCAGCAGCTTGGGACAAAGCGGCACAGATACGCAGTATTTT	CASSLGQSGTDTQYF
TRBV28	.	.	TRBJ2-1	TGTGCCAGCGGGAGTCCCGAGCAGTTCTTC	CASGSPEQFF
TRBV7-2	once	.	TRBJ2-2	TGTGCAAGCAGCTACTTCTCCACCGGGGAGCTGTTTTTT	CASSYFSTGELFF
TRBV6-6	few	.	TRBJ2-6	TGTGCCGTGAGGGGTGCTGGGGCCAACGTCCTGACTTTC	CAVRGAGANVLTF
TRBV4-1	few	.	TRBJ2-3	TGCGCCAGCAGCCAAGATAGGGGCCTCTTAGGCAGACGGGCCGGGAATACGCAGTATTTT	CASSQDRGLLGRRAGNTQYF
TRBV29-1	few	.	TRBJ2-7	TGCAGCGTGAGGGGCATTAACGACGAGCAGTACTTC	CSVRGINDEQYF
TRBV9	.	.	TRBJ2-1	TGTGCCAGCAGCGGAACCGGGACATACAATGAGCAGTTCTTC	CASSGTGTYNEQFF
TRBV28	few	.	TRBJ1-1	TGTGCCAGCGGGCTTTTCACTGAAGCTTTCTTT	CASGLFTEAFF
TRBV9	.	TRBD2	TRBJ2-2	TGTGCCAGCAGCGTAGGGGGAGGGGCGAACACCGGGGAGCTGTTTTTT	CASSVGGGANTGELFF
TRBV29-1	.	TRBD1	TRBJ1-4	TGCAGCGTCACTGAACAGGGGGCACGGGAAAAACTGTTTTTT	CSVTEQGAREKLFF
TRBV29-1	.	TRBD2	TRBJ2-1	TGCAGCGTTATTAGACTAGCGGGGTACAATGAGCAGTTCTTC	CSVIRLAGYNEQFF
TRBV7-9	.	TRBD2	TRBJ2-7	TGTGCCAGCAGCCCCAGGACTAGCGGGAGCGGCGAGCAGTACTTC	CASSPRTSGSGEQYF
TRBV7-8	.	.	TRBJ2-5	TGTGCCAGCAGCTTACAGACAGGTCCCGAGACCCAGTACTTC	CASSLQTGPETQYF
TRBV29-1	.	TRBD2	TRBJ2-7	TGCAGCGTTGGTGCGGGAGCAGTCTACGAGCAGTACTTC	CSVGAGAVYEQYF
TRBV11-2	.	.	TRBJ2-7	TGTGCCAGCAGCCGAGGGGGGAGAGAGTACTTC	CASSRGGREYF
TRBV5-4	few	.	TRBJ2-5	TGTGCCAGCAGCTTGCCCAAAGAGACCCAGTACTTC	CASSLPKETQYF
TRBV27	.	TRBD1	TRBJ1-2	TGTGCCAGCACCTTATCGGGACAGAGCCTCTATGGCTACACCTTC	CASTLSGQSLYGYTF
TRBV27	.	.	TRBJ1-1	TGTGCCGTACAGGGGAACACTGAAGCTTTCTTT	CAVQGNTEAFF
TRBV18	.	TRBD1	TRBJ1-5	TGTGCCAGCTCACCGGGGACAGGGGGCAATCAGCCCCAGCATTTT	CASSPGTGGNQPQHF
TRBV7-8	.	.	TRBJ2-1	TGTGCCAGCAGCCTACGTGTCCCCAATGAGCAGTTCTTC	CASSLRVPNEQFF
TRBV4-1	.	TRBD1	TRBJ1-2	TGCGCCAGCAGGGTACCCGGGACAGGGAGAAATGGCTACACCTTC	CASRVPGTGRNGYTF
TRBV7-7	few	.	TRBJ2-1	TGTGCTAGCAGCTTGGGATTGTACAATGAGCAGTTCTTC	CASSLGLYNEQFF
TRBV23-1	.	.	TRBJ2-5	TGCGCCAGCAGTCAGGACCGGGAACAAGAGACCCAGTACTTC	CASSQDREQETQYF
TRBV29-1	few	.	TRBJ1-2	TGCAGCGTTTTCGGGCAGGCTGATTTTCCGCATGGCTACACCTTC	CSVFGQADFPHGYTF
TRBV2	few	.	TRBJ1-2	TGTGCCAGCAGTGGACAGGAAGTATTCTATGGCTACACCTTC	CASSGQEVFYGYTF
TRBV6-1	.	.	TRBJ2-3	TGTGCCAGCAGTGATCGACCAGACACAGATACGCAGTATTTT	CASSDRPDTDTQYF
TRBV4-2	.	.	TRBJ2-5	TGTGCCAGCAGCCAAGTGGACCGTCAAGAGACCCAGTACTTC	CASSQVDRQETQYF
TRBV29-1	.	.	TRBJ2-3	TGCAGCGTTGGTGCCTCGACTTTCACAGATACGCAGTATTTT	CSVGASTFTDTQYF